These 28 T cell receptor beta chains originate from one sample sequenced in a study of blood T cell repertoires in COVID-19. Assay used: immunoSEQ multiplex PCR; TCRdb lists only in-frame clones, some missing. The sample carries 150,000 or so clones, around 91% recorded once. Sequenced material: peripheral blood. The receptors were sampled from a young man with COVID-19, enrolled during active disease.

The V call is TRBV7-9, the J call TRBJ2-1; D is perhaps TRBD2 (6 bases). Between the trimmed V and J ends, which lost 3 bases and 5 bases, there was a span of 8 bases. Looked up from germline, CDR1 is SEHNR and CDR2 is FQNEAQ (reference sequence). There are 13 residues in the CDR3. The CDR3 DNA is TGTGCCAGCAGCTTTCGCGGGGACAATGAGCAGTTCTTC. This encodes CASSFRGDNEQFF.

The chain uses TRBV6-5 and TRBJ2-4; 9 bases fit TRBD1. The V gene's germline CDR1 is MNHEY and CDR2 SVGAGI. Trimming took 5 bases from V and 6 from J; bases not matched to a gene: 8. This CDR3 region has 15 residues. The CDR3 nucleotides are TGTGCCAGCAGTCCTGGGACAGGGAATGTAAACATTCAGTACTTC. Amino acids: CASSPGTGNVNIQYF.

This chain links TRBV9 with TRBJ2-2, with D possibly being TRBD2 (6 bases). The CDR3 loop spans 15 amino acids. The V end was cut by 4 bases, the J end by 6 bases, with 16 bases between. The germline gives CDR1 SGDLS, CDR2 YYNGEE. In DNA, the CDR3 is TGTGCCAGCAGCTCGGGAGTATCGCGACCCGGGGAGCTGTTTTTT. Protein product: CASSSGVSRPGELFF.

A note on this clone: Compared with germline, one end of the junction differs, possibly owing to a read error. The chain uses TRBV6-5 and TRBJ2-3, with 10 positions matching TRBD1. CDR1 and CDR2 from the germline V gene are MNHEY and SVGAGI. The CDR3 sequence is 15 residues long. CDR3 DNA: TGTGCCAGCAGTTACAGTCCGGGACAGGGGTCTAGGTGGGATTTT. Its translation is CASSYSPGQGSRWDF.

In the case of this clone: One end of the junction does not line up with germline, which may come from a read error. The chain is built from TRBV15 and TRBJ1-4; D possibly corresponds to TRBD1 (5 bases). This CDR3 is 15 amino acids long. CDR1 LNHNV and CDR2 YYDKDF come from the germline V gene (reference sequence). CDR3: CATSRDNGGNEKLLF. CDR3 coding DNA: TGTGCCACCAGCAGAGATAACGGGGGGAATGAAAAACTGCTTTTT. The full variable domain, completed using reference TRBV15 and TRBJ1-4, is DAMVIQNPRYQVTQFGKPVTLSCSQTLNHNVMYWYQQKSSQAPKLLFHYYDKDFNNEADTPDNFQSRRPNTSFCFLDIRSPGLGDTAMYLCATSRDNGGNEKLLFGSGTQLSVL.

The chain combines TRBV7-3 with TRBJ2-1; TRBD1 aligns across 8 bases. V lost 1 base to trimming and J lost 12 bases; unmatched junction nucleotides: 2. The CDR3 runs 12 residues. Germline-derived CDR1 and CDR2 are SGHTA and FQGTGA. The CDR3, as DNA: TGTGCCAGCAGCTTAAAACAGGGGGTGCAGTTCTTC. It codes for CASSLKQGVQFF.

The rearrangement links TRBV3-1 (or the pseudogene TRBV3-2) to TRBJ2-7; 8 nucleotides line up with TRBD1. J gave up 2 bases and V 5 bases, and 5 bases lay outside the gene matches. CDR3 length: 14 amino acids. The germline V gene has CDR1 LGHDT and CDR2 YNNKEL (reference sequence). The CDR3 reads CASSRTGKTYEQYF. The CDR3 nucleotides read TGTGCCAGCAGCAGGACAGGGAAGACCTACGAGCAGTACTTC.

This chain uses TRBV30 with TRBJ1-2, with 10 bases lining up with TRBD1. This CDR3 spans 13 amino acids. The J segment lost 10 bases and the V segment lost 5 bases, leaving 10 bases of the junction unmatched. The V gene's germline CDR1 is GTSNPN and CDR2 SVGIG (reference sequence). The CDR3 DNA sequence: TGTGCCTGGGAGGTGGGGACAGGGGTCGACTACACCTTC. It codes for CAWEVGTGVDYTF.

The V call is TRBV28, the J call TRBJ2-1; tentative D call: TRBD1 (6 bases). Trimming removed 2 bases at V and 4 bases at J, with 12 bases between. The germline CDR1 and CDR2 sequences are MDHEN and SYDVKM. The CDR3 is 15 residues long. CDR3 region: CASSLRQEYYNEQFF. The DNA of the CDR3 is TGTGCCAGCAGTTTACGACAGGAATATTACAATGAGCAGTTCTTC.

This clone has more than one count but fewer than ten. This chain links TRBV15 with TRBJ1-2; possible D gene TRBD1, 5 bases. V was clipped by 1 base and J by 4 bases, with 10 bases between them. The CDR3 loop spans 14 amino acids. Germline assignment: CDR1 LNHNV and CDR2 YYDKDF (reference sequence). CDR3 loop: CATSRGGEVYGYTF. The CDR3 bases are TGTGCCACCAGCAGAGGGGGCGAGGTCTATGGCTACACCTTC.

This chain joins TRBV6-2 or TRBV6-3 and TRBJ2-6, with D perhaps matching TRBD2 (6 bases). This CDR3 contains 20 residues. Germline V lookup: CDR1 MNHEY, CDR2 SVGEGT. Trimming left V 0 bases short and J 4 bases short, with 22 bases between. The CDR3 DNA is TGTGCCAGCAGTTACTCGAGCCGGAGGGTGCCCGTCGTAGGGGCCAACGTCCTGACTTTC. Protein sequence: CASSYSSRRVPVVGANVLTF.

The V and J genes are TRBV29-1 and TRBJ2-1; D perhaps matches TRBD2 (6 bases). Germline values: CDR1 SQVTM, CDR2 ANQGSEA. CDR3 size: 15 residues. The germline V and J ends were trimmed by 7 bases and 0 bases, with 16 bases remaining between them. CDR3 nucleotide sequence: TGCAGCGCGCCAGCGGGCGCTAGCTCCTACAATGAGCAGTTCTTC. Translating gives CSAPAGASSYNEQFF.

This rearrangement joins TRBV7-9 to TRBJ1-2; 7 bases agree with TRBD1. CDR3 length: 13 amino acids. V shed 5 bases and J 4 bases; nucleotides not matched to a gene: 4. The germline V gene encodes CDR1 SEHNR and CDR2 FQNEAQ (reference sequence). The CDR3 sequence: CASSPTGPYGYTF. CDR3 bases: TGTGCCAGCAGCCCGACAGGGCCCTATGGCTACACCTTC.

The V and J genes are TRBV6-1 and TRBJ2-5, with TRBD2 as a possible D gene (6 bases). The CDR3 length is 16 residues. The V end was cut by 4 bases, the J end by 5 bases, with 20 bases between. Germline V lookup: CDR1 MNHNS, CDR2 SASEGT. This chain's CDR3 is CASSGLGGDPMETQYF. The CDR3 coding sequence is TGTGCCAGCAGTGGACTCGGGGGAGACCCTATGGAGACCCAGTACTTC.

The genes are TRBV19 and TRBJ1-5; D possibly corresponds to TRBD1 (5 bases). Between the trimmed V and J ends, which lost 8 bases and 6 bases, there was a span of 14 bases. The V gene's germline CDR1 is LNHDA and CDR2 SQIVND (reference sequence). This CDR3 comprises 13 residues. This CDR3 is CASGGGPGQPQHF. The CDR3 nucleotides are TGTGCCAGTGGGGGGGGACCCGGTCAGCCCCAGCATTTT.

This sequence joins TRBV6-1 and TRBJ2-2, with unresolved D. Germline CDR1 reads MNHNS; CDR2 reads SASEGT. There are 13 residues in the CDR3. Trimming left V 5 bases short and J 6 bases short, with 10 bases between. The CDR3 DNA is TGTGCCAGCAGTAACGAGTTCGCCGGGGAGCTGTTTTTT. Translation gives CASSNEFAGELFF.

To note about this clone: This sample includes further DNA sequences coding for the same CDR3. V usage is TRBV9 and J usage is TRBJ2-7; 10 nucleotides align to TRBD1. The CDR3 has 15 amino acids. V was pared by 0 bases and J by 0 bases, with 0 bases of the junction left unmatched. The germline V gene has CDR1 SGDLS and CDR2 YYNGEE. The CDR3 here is CASSVGTGGSYEQYF. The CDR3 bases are TGTGCCAGCAGCGTAGGGACAGGGGGCTCCTACGAGCAGTACTTC.

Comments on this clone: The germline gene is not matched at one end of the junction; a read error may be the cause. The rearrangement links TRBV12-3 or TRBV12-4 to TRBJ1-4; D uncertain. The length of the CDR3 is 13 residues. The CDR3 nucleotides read TGTGCCAGCAGTCCTACCGGGTCTGAAAAACTGCTTTTT. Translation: CASSPTGSEKLLF.

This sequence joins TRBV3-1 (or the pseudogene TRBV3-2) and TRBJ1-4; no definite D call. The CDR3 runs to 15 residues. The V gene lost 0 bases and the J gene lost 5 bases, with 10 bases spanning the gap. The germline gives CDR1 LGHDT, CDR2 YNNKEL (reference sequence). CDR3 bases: TGTGCCAGCAGCCAAGAATGGGCGAGCAATGAAAAACTGTTTTTT. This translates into CASSQEWASNEKLFF.

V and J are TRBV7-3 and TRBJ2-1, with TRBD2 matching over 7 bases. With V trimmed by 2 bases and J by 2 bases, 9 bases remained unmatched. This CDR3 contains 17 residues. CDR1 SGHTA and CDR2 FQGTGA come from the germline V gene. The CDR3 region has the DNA TGTGCCAGCAGCTTAGACCTCTCAGCGGGAACCTACAATGAGCAGTTCTTC. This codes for CASSLDLSAGTYNEQFF.

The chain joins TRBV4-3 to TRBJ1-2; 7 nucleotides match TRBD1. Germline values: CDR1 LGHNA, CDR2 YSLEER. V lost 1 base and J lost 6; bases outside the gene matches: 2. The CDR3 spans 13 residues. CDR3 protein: CASSQGQGNGYTF. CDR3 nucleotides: TGCGCCAGCAGCCAAGGACAGGGCAATGGCTACACCTTC.

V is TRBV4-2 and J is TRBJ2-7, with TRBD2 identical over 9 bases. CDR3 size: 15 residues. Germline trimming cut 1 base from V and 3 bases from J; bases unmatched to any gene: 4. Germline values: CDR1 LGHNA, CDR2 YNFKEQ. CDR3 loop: CASSQGLAGNYEQYF. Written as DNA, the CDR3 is TGTGCCAGCAGCCAAGGGCTAGCGGGAAACTACGAGCAGTACTTC.

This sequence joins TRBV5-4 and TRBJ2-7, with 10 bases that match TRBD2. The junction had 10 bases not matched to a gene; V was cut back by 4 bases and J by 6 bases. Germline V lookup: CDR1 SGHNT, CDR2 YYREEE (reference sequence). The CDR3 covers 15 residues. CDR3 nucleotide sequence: TGTGCCAGCAGCCCCCGGACTAGCGGTCGCACCGAGCAGTACTTC. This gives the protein CASSPRTSGRTEQYF.

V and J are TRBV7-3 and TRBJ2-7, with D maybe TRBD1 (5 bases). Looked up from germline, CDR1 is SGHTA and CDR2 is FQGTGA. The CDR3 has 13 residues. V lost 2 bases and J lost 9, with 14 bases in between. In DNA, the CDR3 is TGTGCCAGCAGCTTAGGGGCGGCTAGAATGCAGTACTTC. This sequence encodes CASSLGAARMQYF.

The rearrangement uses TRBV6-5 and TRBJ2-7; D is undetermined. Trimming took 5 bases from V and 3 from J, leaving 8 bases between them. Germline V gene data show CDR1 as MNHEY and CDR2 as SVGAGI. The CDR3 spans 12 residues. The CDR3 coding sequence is TGTGCCAGCAGTACACAAGACTACGAGCAGTACTTC. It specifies CASSTQDYEQYF.

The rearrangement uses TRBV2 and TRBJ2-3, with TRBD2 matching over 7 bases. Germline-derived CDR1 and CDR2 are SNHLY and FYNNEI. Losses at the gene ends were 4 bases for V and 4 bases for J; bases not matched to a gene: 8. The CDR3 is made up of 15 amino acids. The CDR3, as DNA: TGTGCCAGCAGTGGGGGCGGGAGTGAGTCAGATACGCAGTATTTT. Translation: CASSGGGSESDTQYF. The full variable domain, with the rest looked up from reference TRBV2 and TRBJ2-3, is EPEVTQTPSHQVTQMGQEVILRCVPISNHLYFYWYRQILGQKVEFLVSFYNNEISEKSEIFDDQFSVERPDGSNFTLKIRSTKLEDSAMYFCASSGGGSESDTQYFGPGTRLTVL.

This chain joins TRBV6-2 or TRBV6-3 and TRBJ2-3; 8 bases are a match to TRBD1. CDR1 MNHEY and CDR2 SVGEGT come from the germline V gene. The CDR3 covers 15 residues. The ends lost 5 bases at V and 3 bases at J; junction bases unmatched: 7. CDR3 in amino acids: CASSQDRGITDTQYF. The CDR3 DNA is TGTGCCAGCAGTCAAGACAGGGGCATTACAGATACGCAGTATTTT.

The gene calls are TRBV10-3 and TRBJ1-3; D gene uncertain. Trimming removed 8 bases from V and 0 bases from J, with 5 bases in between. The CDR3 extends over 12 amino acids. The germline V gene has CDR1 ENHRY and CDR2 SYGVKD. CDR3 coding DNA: TGTGCCATCTTGGCCTCTGGAAACACCATATATTTT. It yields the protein CAILASGNTIYF.